Listed here is a single T cell receptor (beta chain). Assay used: immunoSEQ multiplex PCR; TCRdb lists only in-frame clones, some missing. The sample lists about 250,000 clones, over 70% occurring once. The data stem from a study of control samples from healthy donors and cancer patients. CDR3 length equals 12 residues. V gave up 8 bases and J gave up 1 base, with 9 bases separating them. Germline lookup yields CDR1 SNHLY and CDR2 FYNNEI. The source is a woman aged 55-70 years with lung cancer. Material for sequencing was PBMCs. The V call is TRBV2, the J call TRBJ2-7, with unresolved D. CDR3 nucleotides: TGTGCCAGCCGGGCCCGATCCTACGAGCAGTACTTC. Translated: CASRARSYEQYF.